The 12 T cell receptor beta chains given below trace back to one sample, sequenced in a study of cytomegalovirus exposure and HLA in healthy donors. With 60 Vbeta and 13 Jbeta primers, the PCR was carried out. Only in-frame clones appear in the TCRdb table, and some are missing; sequencing was by immunoSEQ multiplex PCR. The sample has about 180,000 clones, roughly 80% seen once; the top ten hold 2.4%. What was sequenced was PBMCs. These receptors came from a male donor in good health and CMV-seronegative.

In nucleotides, the CDR3 is TGTGCCAGTAGTATAGCGGACAGGGCGGGACAGCCCCAGCATTTT. Protein: CASSIADRAGQPQHF. The gene calls are TRBV19 and TRBJ1-5; 8 bases fit TRBD1. The J segment lost 7 bases and the V segment lost 1 base, leaving 6 bases of the junction unmatched. This CDR3 is 15 amino acids long. CDR1 and CDR2 (germline): LNHDA, SQIVND (reference sequence). Supplemented by reference TRBV19 and TRBJ1-5, the full variable domain reads DGGITQSPKYLFRKEGQNVTLSCEQNLNHDAMYWYRQDPGQGLRLIYYSQIVNDFQKGDIAEGYSVSREKKESFPLTVTSAQKNPTAFYLCASSIADRAGQPQHFGDGTRLSIL.

This clone was observed a single time. This sequence joins TRBV29-1 and TRBJ2-5, with 7 bases fitting TRBD1. Germline CDR1 reads SQVTM; CDR2 reads ANQGSEA. The V segment lost 2 bases and the J segment 4 bases; nucleotides outside the gene matches: 7. The CDR3 covers 14 residues. The CDR3 nucleotides read TGCAGCGTTGAAAGGGGGCTAACCCCAGAGACCCAGTACTTC. This sequence encodes CSVERGLTPETQYF.

The rearrangement uses TRBV9 and TRBJ2-3, with TRBD2 matching over 13 bases. The CDR3 loop spans 16 amino acids. The V gene end was trimmed by 2 bases and the J gene end by 2 bases; junction bases not matched to a gene: 2. Germline V gene sequence: CDR1 SGDLS, CDR2 YYNGEE. DNA of the CDR3: TGTGCCAGCAGCGTCGGGACTAGCGGGGCCACAGATACGCAGTATTTT. Protein product: CASSVGTSGATDTQYF.

This clone was seen more than once but under ten times. This chain connects TRBV27 to TRBJ1-5, with 8 bases fitting TRBD1. Looked up from germline, CDR1 is MNHEY and CDR2 is SMNVEV (reference sequence). J gave up 6 bases and V 5 bases, and 6 bases lay outside the gene matches. This CDR3 region has 14 residues. DNA of the CDR3: TGTGCCAGCAGTCCAGGGACAGGTGGTCAGCCCCAGCATTTT. It is translated as CASSPGTGGQPQHF.

The gene calls are TRBV27 and TRBJ2-7, with a possible D match to TRBD1 (6 bases). CDR1 MNHEY and CDR2 SMNVEV come from the germline V gene (reference sequence). V was shortened by 0 bases and J by 0 bases, with 12 bases between the two germline ends. CDR3 size: 16 residues. The CDR3 region has the DNA TGTGCCAGCAGTTTATCATCAGGGGCCATCTCCTACGAGCAGTACTTC. It specifies CASSLSSGAISYEQYF.

This clone was seen just once. J is TRBJ2-5 and V is TRBV5-4, with a possible D match to TRBD1 (6 bases). Germline V gene sequence: CDR1 SGHNT, CDR2 YYREEE (reference sequence). CDR3 length equals 14 residues. V lost 4 bases and J 2 bases, leaving 12 bases between the germline ends. In DNA, the CDR3 is TGTGCCAGCAGCCAACGACAGGCTCAAGAGACCCAGTACTTC. Its protein is CASSQRQAQETQYF.

This clone has just a few counts. The rearrangement links TRBV5-1 to TRBJ1-1, with a weak D call TRBD1 (5 bases). The CDR3 covers 14 residues. From germline, CDR1 is SGHRS and CDR2 YFSETQ. Trimming removed 5 bases at V and 0 bases at J, with 11 bases between. The CDR3 nucleotides read TGCGCCAGCAGTCAGGGCTACATGAACACTGAAGCTTTCTTT. The encoded protein is CASSQGYMNTEAFF. The full variable domain, its missing parts supplied by reference TRBV5-1 and TRBJ1-1, is KAGVTQTPRYLIKTRGQQVTLSCSPISGHRSVSWYQQTPGQGLQFLFEYFSETQRNKGNFPGRFSGRQFSNSRSEMNVSTLELGDSALYLCASSQGYMNTEAFFGQGTRLTVV.

The chain uses TRBV19 and TRBJ2-1, with 9 positions matching TRBD1. From germline, CDR1 is LNHDA and CDR2 SQIVND (reference sequence). The J segment lost 4 bases and the V segment lost 10 bases, leaving 8 bases of the junction unmatched. The CDR3 totals 14 residues. CDR3 protein: CATTGTGTYNEQFF. The CDR3 nucleotides read TGTGCCACCACTGGGACAGGGACGTACAATGAGCAGTTCTTC.

The gene calls are TRBV7-9 and TRBJ2-5; 8 nucleotides align to TRBD1. CDR3 length: 16 residues. CDR1 is SEHNR, CDR2 FQNEAQ, per germline (reference sequence). The CDR3 bases are TGTTCCTGCAGCCGCCGGACAGGGCGACCCGAAGAGACCCAGTACTTC. Translation: CSCSRRTGRPEETQYF.

The CDR3 DNA reads as TGTGCCAGCAGTGAAGGGACAGGGGGCACTGAAGCTTTCTTT. The encoded protein is CASSEGTGGTEAFF. The genes are TRBV6-1 and TRBJ1-1, with TRBD1 matching over 10 bases. V shed 1 base, J shed 4 bases, and the junction held 0 bases outside the gene matches. This CDR3 comprises 14 residues. CDR1 is MNHNS and CDR2 is SASEGT in the germline V gene.

This chain joins TRBV11-3 and TRBJ2-3, with TRBD1 identical over 7 bases. The CDR3 has 15 residues. Germline CDR1 reads SGHNT; CDR2 reads YENEEA. V shed 2 bases, J shed 2 bases, and the junction held 4 bases outside the gene matches. CDR3 nucleotides: TGTGCCAGCAGCTTATCGACAGGGACCACAGATACGCAGTATTTT. It yields the protein CASSLSTGTTDTQYF.

This chain joins TRBV7-2 and TRBJ2-7; D perhaps matches TRBD2 (6 bases). The CDR3 is 11 amino acids. In germline, CDR1 is SGHTA, CDR2 FQGNSA. Trimming pared 5 bases from V and 7 bases from J, leaving 9 bases between. CDR3 in amino acids: CASSPGREQYF. The CDR3 DNA follows: TGTGCCAGCAGCCCAGGGAGGGAGCAGTACTTC. The full variable domain, rest sourced from reference TRBV7-2 and TRBJ2-7, is GAGVSQSPSNKVTEKGKDVELRCDPISGHTALYWYRQSLGQGLEFLIYFQGNSAPDKSGLPSDRFSAERTGGSVSTLTIQRTQQEDSAVYLCASSPGREQYFGPGTRLTVT.